A selection of T cell receptor beta chains follows, all from one sample in a study of T-cell reconstitution after alpha-beta-depleted transplantation in children. TCRdb re-analysed the PCR reads in MiXCR, keeping a single row per CDR3 protein. The table shows hundreds of thousands of distinct CDR3 sequences, with around 12% occurring only once. Sequenced here: PBMCs, sampled before TCRalphabeta/CD19-depleted stem cell transplant. These TCRs come from a girl aged 2 to 10 with congenital amegakaryocytic thrombocytopenia, due to receive a stem cell transplant. CDR3s include the opening cysteine and the closing phenylalanine or tryptophan. A D gene is named only where the DNA matches it firmly. Not all rows give a size; the values are once, few, many and, for expanded clones, a class.

size	D	V	J	DNA	CDR3
.	.	TRBV6-1	TRBJ1-2	TGTGCCAGCAGTGAAGACAGTAACTATGGCTACACCTTC	CASSEDSNYGYTF
.	TRBD1	TRBV5-1	TRBJ1-2	TGCGCCAGCAGCCGGGACAGAGATTATGGCTACCCCTTC	CASSRDRDYGYPF
many	.	TRBV10-3	TRBJ2-7	TGTGCCATCAGTGAGCGTCTAGTAGACTACGAGCAGTACTTC	CAISERLVDYEQYF
many	.	TRBV20-1	TRBJ2-2	TGCAGTGCTAGTGAAGGGCGGGACACCGGGGAGCTGTTTTTT	CSASEGRDTGELFF
many	.	TRBV20-1	TRBJ2-7	TGCAGTGCCAGAGCTACTAGCCTCTACGAGCAGTACTTC	CSARATSLYEQYF
few	TRBD1	TRBV10-3	TRBJ1-1	TGTGCCATCAGTGAGTCCCCCTGGACAGGGTCCATGAACACTGAAGCTTTCTTT	CAISESPWTGSMNTEAFF
many	.	TRBV27	TRBJ1-2	TGTGCCAGCAGTTTTGCGGGGTCCCGCTATGGCTACACCTTC	CASSFAGSRYGYTF
.	.	TRBV5-4	TRBJ1-4	TGTGCCAGCAGCTTGGCTGGGGTGGGGGAAAAACTGTTTTTT	CASSLAGVGEKLFF
many	.	TRBV5-1	TRBJ2-3	TGCGCCAGCAGCTTGACTCAGGGTTCCGGGGATACGCAGTATTTT	CASSLTQGSGDTQYF
many	.	TRBV5-1	TRBJ2-5	TGCGCCAGCAGCTTGGCCTTAAGTGGACAATCATCGGAGACCCAGTACTTC	CASSLALSGQSSETQYF
many	TRBD2	TRBV29-1	TRBJ2-1	TGCAGCGTTGAAAGTACTAGCGGGGGAACCTACAATGAGCAGTTCTTC	CSVESTSGGTYNEQFF
many	.	TRBV29-1	TRBJ2-7	TGCAGCGTTGTGTGGTGGGACGCCTACGAGCAGTACTTC	CSVVWWDAYEQYF
.	.	TRBV5-1	TRBJ2-1	TGCGCCAGCAGCTTGGCCGCTAACTCTAATGAGCAGTTCTTC	CASSLAANSNEQFF
.	.	TRBV12-3/TRBV12-4	TRBJ2-1	TGTGCCAGCAGTTTAAGAGTGGGCCACAATGAGCAGTTCTTC	CASSLRVGHNEQFF
many	TRBD1	TRBV29-1	TRBJ2-3	TGCAGCGTAAGGACAGGGGCGGCAGATACGCAGTATTTT	CSVRTGAADTQYF
.	.	TRBV5-1	TRBJ2-3	TGCGCCAGCAGCTTGGAACTTCCGTCTGTTAGCACAGATACGCAGTATTTT	CASSLELPSVSTDTQYF
many	.	TRBV7-2	TRBJ2-7	TGTGCCAGCAGCTTAAAGCTCGGCAGGGTAGACTACGAGCAGTACTTC	CASSLKLGRVDYEQYF
many	.	TRBV7-2	TRBJ2-7	TGTGCCAGCAGCCCCCAGAGGAGCTCCTACGAGCAGTACTTC	CASSPQRSSYEQYF
many	.	TRBV6-1	TRBJ2-7	TGTGCCAGCAGTCCCGGAGGTATAGCTAACAAATACGAGCAGTACTTC	CASSPGGIANKYEQYF
few	.	TRBV7-8	TRBJ2-1	TGTGCCAGCAGCACGACGGATTTTAGCTCCTACAATGAGCAGTTCTTC	CASSTTDFSSYNEQFF
few	.	TRBV30	TRBJ2-1	TGTGCCTGGTGCGATCTCAATGAGCAGTTCTTC	CAWCDLNEQFF
many	.	TRBV11-3	TRBJ1-1	TGTGCCAGCAGCTTACTTCGGGGAGGGCAAGCTTTCTTT	CASSLLRGGQAFF
.	.	TRBV20-1	TRBJ2-7	TGCAGTGCTAGTGTGGCAGAGACCTACGAGCAGTACTTC	CSASVAETYEQYF
many	TRBD1	TRBV29-1	TRBJ1-2	TGCAGCGTTGAATATCCAGGGGGCGCGGGCTACACCTTC	CSVEYPGGAGYTF
.	.	TRBV20-1	TRBJ2-7	TGCAGTGCTAGAGGGCAGGGGATGTACGAGCAGTACTTC	CSARGQGMYEQYF
many	.	TRBV7-9	TRBJ2-1	TGTGCCAGCAGGGTATTAGGGAGCTCCTACAATGAGCAGTTCTTC	CASRVLGSSYNEQFF
.	TRBD2	TRBV3-1	TRBJ2-3	TGTGCCAGCAGTCCTCCTAGCGGGGCCACAGATACGCAGTATTTT	CASSPPSGATDTQYF
many	.	TRBV9	TRBJ2-7	TGTGCCAGCAGCGTAGATAGCTCCACCTCCTACGAGCAGTACTTC	CASSVDSSTSYEQYF
many	.	TRBV15	TRBJ2-5	TGTGCCACCAGCAGAGTCGGAGAGACCCAGTACTTC	CATSRVGETQYF